The 9 T cell receptor beta chains below come from one sample, sequenced in a study of OX40 agonist ivuxolimab in advanced cancers. Method: immunoSEQ multiplex PCR; TCRdb's copy keeps in-frame clones and lacks some. The table shows 45,000 to 55,000 clones, with roughly 80% occurring only once. The sequencing here drew on CD4+ or CD8+ T cells sorted from blood, taken in a trial of the OX40 agonist ivuxolimab. Source of these receptors: an adult with an advanced solid tumor such as melanoma, head and neck, liver or kidney cancer.

The V gene is TRBV11-2, the J gene TRBJ2-7; D is ambiguous. V shed 3 bases and J shed 2 bases, with 11 bases lying between them. Germline-derived CDR1 and CDR2 are SGHAT and FQNNGV. The CDR3 has 14 amino acids. The DNA for the CDR3 is TGTGCCAGCAGCTTTCAGGCAGGCCCCTACGAGCAGTACTTC. This translates into CASSFQAGPYEQYF. Filled out from reference TRBV11-2 and TRBJ2-7, the complete variable domain reads EAGVAQSPRYKIIEKRQSVAFWCNPISGHATLYWYQQILGQGPKLLIQFQNNGVVDDSQLPKDRFSAERLKGVDSTLKIQPAKLEDSAVYLCASSFQAGPYEQYFGPGTRLTVT.

In this sample, this clone turned up once. V and J are TRBV5-6 and TRBJ2-5; tentative D call: TRBD2 (6 bases). V shed 4 bases and J shed 4 bases, with 17 bases lying between them. In germline, CDR1 is SGHDT, CDR2 YYEEEE. The CDR3 totals 15 residues. The CDR3 sequence: CASSPGTLLRETQYF. DNA of the CDR3: TGTGCCAGCAGCCCCGGGACTTTACTGCGAGAGACCCAGTACTTC.

The gene calls are TRBV25-1 and TRBJ2-7, with D maybe TRBD1 (5 bases). V lost 3 bases to trimming and J lost 2 bases, with 8 bases between them. Germline V gives CDR1 MGHDK, CDR2 SYGVNS. The CDR3 consists of 13 residues. The CDR3 protein is CASSDRVTYEQYF. CDR3 DNA: TGTGCCAGCAGTGACAGGGTAACCTACGAGCAGTACTTC.

This chain connects TRBV28 to TRBJ1-5; TRBD1 might be the D (5 bases). Trimming left V 8 bases short and J 4 bases short, with 12 bases between. The CDR3 is made up of 13 amino acids. Germline V CDR1 and CDR2: MDHEN, SYDVKM. In DNA, the CDR3 is TGTGCCAGCTGGGGCCAGGGAAATCAGCCCCAGCATTTT. Protein: CASWGQGNQPQHF.

The chain has TRBV30 and TRBJ2-6; 11 nucleotides line up with TRBD1. Germline values: CDR1 GTSNPN, CDR2 SVGIG (reference sequence). The CDR3 is made up of 17 amino acids. V shed 3 bases, J shed 2 bases, and the junction held 6 bases outside the gene matches. CDR3 nucleotide sequence: TGTGCCTGGAGGGGACAGGGGGGGATCCCTGGGGCCAACGTCCTGACTTTC. This sequence encodes CAWRGQGGIPGANVLTF.

The chain uses TRBV6-5 and TRBJ1-5; no reliable D call. This CDR3 has 15 residues. The germline CDR1 and CDR2 sequences are MNHEY and SVGAGI. Trimming removed 5 bases from V and 6 bases from J, with 17 bases in between. The CDR3 protein is CASSPLGKLGQPQHF. CDR3 nucleotides: TGTGCCAGCAGTCCCCTAGGGAAACTTGGTCAGCCCCAGCATTTT.

The chain couples TRBV11-3 to TRBJ1-1; possible D gene TRBD1, 6 bases. The CDR3 is 17 residues long. Germline V gives CDR1 SGHNT, CDR2 YENEEA. Trimming left V 5 bases short and J 1 base short, with 20 bases between. In nucleotides, the CDR3 is TGTGCCAGCAGCAGAGGGGGGGCCGCAACGGGGAACACTGAAGCTTTCTTT. It translates to CASSRGGAATGNTEAFF.

The gene calls are TRBV5-4 and TRBJ2-2; D gene unclear. Germline CDR1 and CDR2: SGHNT and YYREEE (reference sequence). The CDR3 has 15 amino acids. Trimming took off 1 base at V and 3 bases at J, with 10 bases between the two ends. This CDR3 reads CASSLPFGDTGELFF. Written as DNA, the CDR3 is TGTGCCAGCAGCTTGCCTTTCGGTGACACCGGGGAGCTGTTTTTT.

The sample holds a few counts of this clone. The chain couples TRBV30 to TRBJ1-1; tentative D call: TRBD1 (6 bases). The CDR3 covers 14 residues. The germline V and J ends were trimmed by 0 bases and 0 bases, with 8 bases remaining between them. Germline assignment: CDR1 GTSNPN and CDR2 SVGIG (reference sequence). The CDR3 spells CAWSVGQLNTEAFF. DNA of the CDR3: TGTGCCTGGAGTGTAGGACAGTTGAACACTGAAGCTTTCTTT.